This TCR delta chain came from a study of γδ T cells in repeated Plasmodium falciparum infection. Turning to the study itself: Donors were malaria-exposed Malian children or age- and gender-matched Australian children. Donors had four controlled P. falciparum NF54 infections over approximately 600 days.

TCRdb reapplied CATT to the multiplex PCR reads. The sample comprises around 86,000 delta-chain clones, about 1.5% of which are singletons, and about 10% rests with the top ten. Turning to this clone: A far bigger clonotype differs at one base, so this is likely a read error. Additional DNA sequences in this sample encode the identical CDR3.

There are 19 residues in the CDR3. Germline V gene sequence: CDR1 GEAIGNYY, CDR2 EKD. V lost 1 base and J lost 0, with 23 bases in between. Gammadelta T cells were flow-sorted from PBMC into Vgamma9/Vdelta2+ and Vdelta2-negative populations for bulk analysis. The sample taken for sequencing was gamma-delta T cells from blood. J is TRDJ1 and V is TRDV2; weak D call: TRDD3 (5 bases). Here the J gene was assigned by germline matching of the DNA, as TCRdb has none. The TCR originated in a pool of human donors (malaria-infected and uninfected, not separated). The CDR3 nucleotides are TGTGCCTGTGACACTCTAAAAGTGGGATTGCGACCCTACACCGATAAACTCATCTTT. It is translated as CACDTLKVGLRPYTDKLIF.